These 18 T cell receptor beta chains came from one sample sequenced in a study of Ad26.COV2.S vaccination and SARS-CoV-2 variants. Generated by immunoSEQ multiplex PCR, the TCRdb table keeps only in-frame clones and is missing some. This table has around 370,000 clones, about 92% appearing once. Sequenced material: peripheral blood, taken after recovery from COVID-19. These receptors all stem from a human donor who had recovered from COVID-19.

This rearrangement joins TRBV5-4 to TRBJ1-4; possibly TRBD1 for D (6 bases). The CDR3 has 14 amino acids. Germline CDR1 reads SGHNT; CDR2 reads YYREEE (reference sequence). The V end lost 3 bases, the J end lost 7 bases, and 13 bases lay between the germline ends. CDR3 residues: CASSSKDSSEKLFF. The CDR3 region has the DNA TGTGCCAGCAGCTCCAAGGACAGTAGTGAAAAACTGTTTTTT.

This chain connects TRBV6-1 to TRBJ2-3, with 9 positions matching TRBD2. The V and J ends lost 2 bases and 1 base, in that order; junction bases with no gene match: 10. The CDR3 is 18 amino acids. Per germline, CDR1 MNHNS and CDR2 SASEGT. DNA of the CDR3: TGTGCCAGCAGTGAACGGCTAGCGGGGCCGAGCGGCACAGATACGCAGTATTTT. This codes for CASSERLAGPSGTDTQYF.

The chain employs TRBV3-1 (or the pseudogene TRBV3-2) and TRBJ2-7; D gene ambiguous. The ends were cut back, 4 bases at V and 7 bases at J, with 17 bases in the middle. The CDR3 extends over 14 amino acids. The germline gives CDR1 LGHDT, CDR2 YNNKEL (reference sequence). CDR3 sequence reads: CASSPKGRAKEQYF. The CDR3 coding sequence is TGTGCCAGCAGCCCCAAGGGAAGGGCAAAAGAGCAGTACTTC.

The rearrangement joins TRBV27 to TRBJ1-1; D is perhaps TRBD1 (6 bases). Germline assignment: CDR1 MNHEY and CDR2 SMNVEV (reference sequence). The length of the CDR3 is 16 residues. V lost 5 bases and J lost 3, with 19 bases in between. CDR3 bases: TGTGCCAGCAGTCCCCGGGGCAGGGGTGGGGACACTGAAGCTTTCTTT. Translated, it gives CASSPRGRGGDTEAFF.

CDR3 bases: TGCGCCAGCAGCCGTGCCTGGCTAGTTATCGACAATGAGCAGTTCTTC. It is translated as CASSRAWLVIDNEQFF. J is TRBJ2-1 and V is TRBV4-1; D is undetermined. Germline values: CDR1 MGHRA, CDR2 YSYEKL. Trimming left V 4 bases short and J 5 bases short, with 18 bases between. The CDR3 runs to 16 residues.

This clone has just one count. This chain links TRBV2 with TRBJ1-5; 7 bases are shared with TRBD1. CDR3 length: 16 residues. V shed 3 bases and J 4 bases; nucleotides not matched to a gene: 9. Germline V gene data show CDR1 as SNHLY and CDR2 as FYNNEI. CDR3 nucleotide sequence: TGTGCCAGCAGTGACCCACTGGACAGGAGGAATCAGCCCCAGCATTTT. Its protein is CASSDPLDRRNQPQHF.

This rearrangement joins TRBV12-5 to TRBJ2-3, with 11 bases aligning to TRBD2. Germline V gives CDR1 LGHNT, CDR2 FRNRAP. J lost 3 bases, V lost 4 bases, and 9 bases had no gene match. The CDR3 length is 17 residues. CDR3 loop: CASGSQKTSGVTDTQYF. In DNA form, the CDR3 reads TGTGCTAGTGGTTCCCAAAAGACTAGCGGGGTAACAGATACGCAGTATTTT.

This chain connects TRBV5-1 to TRBJ2-5; 9 bases agree with TRBD2. With V trimmed by 0 bases and J by 0 bases, 9 bases remained unmatched. The CDR3 loop spans 18 amino acids. CDR1 SGHRS and CDR2 YFSETQ come from the germline V gene. CDR3 in amino acids: CASSLGAGSGGYQETQYF. The CDR3 coding sequence is TGCGCCAGCAGCTTGGGGGCGGGTAGCGGGGGCTACCAAGAGACCCAGTACTTC.

The chain uses TRBV7-9 and TRBJ2-2; D possibly corresponds to TRBD1 (5 bases). V dropped 2 bases and J dropped 2 bases, with 6 bases sitting between them. This CDR3 region has 14 residues. CDR1 SEHNR and CDR2 FQNEAQ come from the germline V gene (reference sequence). The DNA of the CDR3 is TGTGCCAGCAGCTTAAGGGGTAACACCGGGGAGCTGTTTTTT. It is translated as CASSLRGNTGELFF.

This chain's CDR3 is CASSLEGLYGYTF. CDR3 DNA: TGTGCCAGCAGTTTAGAGGGGCTCTATGGCTACACCTTC. This chain uses TRBV6-5 with TRBJ1-2, with D possibly being TRBD1 (5 bases). Germline loops: CDR1 MNHEY, CDR2 SVGAGI. Between the trimmed V and J ends, which lost 4 bases and 4 bases, there was a span of 10 bases. CDR3 length: 13 residues.

This chain joins TRBV12-3 or TRBV12-4 and TRBJ1-2, with unresolved D. This CDR3 has 12 amino acids. Deletions cut 3 bases from V and 4 bases from J, with 6 bases between. CDR3 region: CASSFQVYGYTF. The DNA of the CDR3 is TGTGCCAGCAGTTTCCAGGTCTATGGCTACACCTTC.

The genes are TRBV10-3 and TRBJ1-1, with D perhaps TRBD1 (6 bases). The germline gives CDR1 ENHRY, CDR2 SYGVKD. Between the trimmed V and J ends, which lost 3 bases and 5 bases, there was a span of 16 bases. The CDR3 spans 15 residues. This CDR3 is CAISDQGGARTEAFF. The CDR3 bases are TGTGCCATCAGTGATCAAGGGGGGGCGCGGACTGAAGCTTTCTTT.

The chain is built from TRBV29-1 and TRBJ1-5; unclear D gene. This CDR3 contains 11 residues. Germline values: CDR1 SQVTM, CDR2 ANQGSEA. V gave up 6 bases and J gave up 9 bases, with 12 bases separating them. This CDR3 reads CSVGNSRPQHF. In nucleotides, the CDR3 is TGCAGCGTCGGCAATTCGCGGCCCCAGCATTTT.

The V gene is TRBV6-5, the J gene TRBJ1-4; tentatively, D is TRBD1 (5 bases). The CDR3 contains 15 residues. Germline lookup yields CDR1 MNHEY and CDR2 SVGAGI. V was shortened by 10 bases and J by 3 bases, with 18 bases between the two germline ends. CDR3 loop: CAIMGPRLSNEKLFF. CDR3 nucleotides: TGTGCCATCATGGGACCGCGACTATCTAATGAAAAACTGTTTTTT.

This clone was seen a handful of times. Here the CDR3 DNA reads TGTGCCAGCAGCGCCCGAACCGGGACAGGGAACACTGAAGCTTTCTTT. Its translation: CASSARTGTGNTEAFF. The V gene is TRBV9, the J gene TRBJ1-1; 8 nucleotides line up with TRBD1. Germline values: CDR1 SGDLS, CDR2 YYNGEE. The length of the CDR3 is 16 residues. The J segment lost 1 base and the V segment lost 3 bases, leaving 8 bases of the junction unmatched.

V and J are TRBV19 and TRBJ2-7, with TRBD2 matching 13 bases. This CDR3 has 15 residues. From germline, CDR1 is LNHDA and CDR2 SQIVND (reference sequence). V lost 4 bases to trimming and J lost 5 bases; unmatched junction nucleotides: 5. The CDR3, as DNA: TGTGCCAGTAGTAAACTAGCGGGGGGGCCCGACGAGCAGTACTTC. Protein sequence: CASSKLAGGPDEQYF.

The chain couples TRBV7-2 to TRBJ1-4; D may be TRBD1 (6 bases). The germline CDR1 and CDR2 sequences are SGHTA and FQGNSA. The CDR3 has 15 residues. V lost 2 bases and J 6 bases, leaving 13 bases between the germline ends. Written as DNA, the CDR3 is TGTGCCAGCAGCTTATTGAACAGGGAGGATGAAAAACTGTTTTTT. Translating it yields CASSLLNREDEKLFF.

The chain links TRBV12-1 to TRBJ2-7; the table's D call, TRBD2, was not checked against the DNA. TRBV12-1 is assigned pseudogene status. The CDR3 runs 15 residues. The CDR3: CASTGTGGASYEQYF. CDR3 DNA sequence: TGTGCCAGCACGGGAACCGGGGGGGCCTCCTACGAGCAGTACTTC.